This passage covers 17 T cell receptor beta chains from one sample sequenced in a study of control samples from healthy donors and cancer patients (dated by TCRdb to the early 2020s). Library method: the immunoSEQ multiplex PCR assay. TCRdb retrieved this table from immuneACCESS and kept in-frame rearrangements only. Not all clones are present; in checked studies, unresolved V genes account for under half, and no reason is known for the remainder. This sample is represented by 140,000 or so clones; about 90% of them were singletons. More than 3% of the sample belongs to the ten largest clones. Sequenced: blood. The receptors derive from a man aged 30 to 39 in good health.

The rearrangement links TRBV19 to TRBJ2-7; perhaps D is TRBD1 or TRBD2 (6 bases each). The CDR3 contains 15 residues. V was trimmed by 2 bases and J by 5 bases, leaving 16 bases between them. Germline CDR1 and CDR2: LNHDA and SQIVND (reference sequence). The chain's CDR3 is CASSIRSGGGNEQYF. CDR3 DNA sequence: TGTGCCAGTAGTATAAGGTCAGGAGGGGGAAACGAGCAGTACTTC.

V and J are TRBV7-9 and TRBJ1-1, with TRBD1 as a possible D gene (6 bases). V was clipped by 0 bases and J by 2 bases, with 7 bases between them. This CDR3 has 14 residues. Germline V gene data show CDR1 as SEHNR and CDR2 as FQNEAQ (reference sequence). The CDR3 DNA follows: TGTGCCAGCAGCTTAGCACAGGGTAACACTGAAGCTTTCTTT. Translation gives CASSLAQGNTEAFF.

This chain uses TRBV4-1 with TRBJ2-7; 11 nucleotides match TRBD1. V was clipped by 0 bases and J by 4 bases; unmatched bases: 5. The CDR3 consists of 16 residues. CDR1 is MGHRA and CDR2 is YSYEKL in the germline V gene. Here the CDR3 reads CASSQDPGTGGYEQYF. The CDR3 DNA sequence: TGCGCCAGCAGCCAAGATCCCGGGACAGGGGGGTACGAGCAGTACTTC.

The V and J genes are TRBV19 and TRBJ2-7; 8 bases agree with TRBD1. This CDR3 contains 13 residues. Per the germline V gene, CDR1 is LNHDA and CDR2 is SQIVND (reference sequence). J gave up 3 bases and V 3 bases, and 1 base lay outside the gene matches. The CDR3 protein is CASSIGTGYEQYF. CDR3 in DNA: TGTGCCAGTAGTATCGGGACAGGCTACGAGCAGTACTTC.

The V call is TRBV3-1 (or the pseudogene TRBV3-2), the J call TRBJ2-3, with unresolved D. Trimming cost V 0 bases and J 1 base, with 11 bases left between them. The V gene's germline CDR1 is LGHDT and CDR2 YNNKEL (reference sequence). The CDR3 has 16 residues. DNA of the CDR3: TGTGCCAGCAGCCAAGATCGCCACTCTGGCACAGATACGCAGTATTTT. Protein sequence: CASSQDRHSGTDTQYF.

This clone appeared once. The chain recombines TRBV29-1 with TRBJ1-1; D possibly corresponds to TRBD1 (6 bases). Between the trimmed V and J ends, which lost 7 bases and 1 base, there was a span of 16 bases. The CDR3 spans 14 residues. Looked up from germline, CDR1 is SQVTM and CDR2 is ANQGSEA. The CDR3 nucleotides are TGCAGCGGCAACACAGGGCTGGGGAACACTGAAGCTTTCTTT. It yields the protein CSGNTGLGNTEAFF.

This clone was counted a single time. The chain uses TRBV10-3 and TRBJ1-1; D uncertain. This CDR3 is built from 12 residues. Germline CDR1 is ENHRY and CDR2 is SYGVKD. The V end was cut by 2 bases, the J end by 5 bases, with 6 bases between. The CDR3 nucleotides read TGTGCCATCAGTGAGCGAATGACTGAAGCTTTCTTT. Translated, it gives CAISERMTEAFF.

This chain links TRBV23-1 with TRBJ1-1, with D unclear. TRBV23-1 is known as an ORF, though its function is uncertain. The CDR3 loop spans 15 amino acids. Between the trimmed V and J ends, which lost 3 bases and 4 bases, there was a span of 15 bases. The CDR3 DNA reads as TGCGCCAGCAGTCACCCTGGAGGGTTAGGCACTGAAGCTTTCTTT. Translation: CASSHPGGLGTEAFF.

The rearrangement joins TRBV1 to TRBJ2-7. TRBV1 is a pseudogene. The CDR3 has 15 amino acids. The CDR3 nucleotides are TGCACCAGCAGCCCCGGACGGACGCGACGGCGTGAGCAGTACTTC. This codes for CTSSPGRTRRREQYF.

This chain joins TRBV7-9 and TRBJ2-7; D is possibly TRBD2 (5 bases). Germline V lookup: CDR1 SEHNR, CDR2 FQNEAQ (reference sequence). The CDR3 consists of 15 residues. Trimming removed 3 bases from V and 0 bases from J, with 12 bases in between. The CDR3 region has the DNA TGTGCCAGCAGCTTCCCCGGGGATAGCTCCTACGAGCAGTACTTC. It codes for CASSFPGDSSYEQYF.

V and J are TRBV5-8 and TRBJ1-2, with 9 bases that match TRBD1. From germline, CDR1 is SGHTS and CDR2 YDEGEE. The CDR3 length is 14 residues. V shed 2 bases and J 8 bases; nucleotides not matched to a gene: 7. The CDR3 DNA reads TGTGCCAGCAGCTTCGGGACAGGGTTAAGGGGCTACACCTTC. As protein: CASSFGTGLRGYTF.

This rearrangement joins TRBV7-9 to TRBJ1-5, with 7 positions matching TRBD1. The V segment lost 5 bases and the J segment 1 base; nucleotides outside the gene matches: 2. The CDR3 runs 14 residues. The V gene's germline CDR1 is SEHNR and CDR2 FQNEAQ (reference sequence). The CDR3 region has the DNA TGTGCCAGCAGCCTGGGACAGAGCAATCAGCCCCAGCATTTT. It codes for CASSLGQSNQPQHF.

V usage is TRBV12-3 or TRBV12-4 and J usage is TRBJ1-2; TRBD1 might be the D (6 bases). Deletions cut 5 bases from V and 6 bases from J, with 13 bases between. CDR3 size: 13 residues. CDR3 region: CASSPGEINGYTF. CDR3 nucleotides: TGTGCCAGCAGTCCAGGGGAGATCAATGGCTACACCTTC.

The V call is TRBV5-6, the J call TRBJ1-2, with TRBD1 identical over 7 bases. Germline CDR1 SGHDT, CDR2 YYEEEE. CDR3 size: 15 residues. V lost 3 bases and J lost 2; bases outside the gene matches: 7. The CDR3, as DNA: TGTGCCAGCAGCTCCCGGGACAGCCTAAACTATGGCTACACCTTC. Translation gives CASSSRDSLNYGYTF.

The chain combines TRBV25-1 with TRBJ1-2; D is possibly TRBD1 (5 bases). The CDR3 loop spans 16 amino acids. The germline V gene has CDR1 MGHDK and CDR2 SYGVNS. V lost 3 bases and J 8 bases, leaving 22 bases between the germline ends. CDR3: CASSDPKTRAVGGYTF. CDR3 coding DNA: TGTGCCAGCAGTGATCCGAAAACCAGGGCGGTAGGCGGCTACACCTTC.

Here the CDR3 DNA reads TGTGCCAGCAGTTTATCGGGCAGGGGCGTCTTCTATGGCTACACCTTC. Protein product: CASSLSGRGVFYGYTF. V gene TRBV27 combines with J gene TRBJ1-2; TRBD1 is a possible D gene (6 bases). V was clipped by 0 bases and J by 4 bases, with 15 bases between them. CDR1 is MNHEY, CDR2 SMNVEV, per germline (reference sequence). The CDR3 covers 16 residues.

This clone was found once. The chain uses TRBV9 and TRBJ1-1; tentative D call: TRBD1 (6 bases). Per germline, CDR1 SGDLS and CDR2 YYNGEE. The CDR3 length is 15 residues. The V and J ends lost 4 bases and 1 base respectively, with 14 bases between them. CDR3 nucleotide sequence: TGTGCCAGCAGCCTCGAAGCAGGGGCGAACACTGAAGCTTTCTTT. Protein product: CASSLEAGANTEAFF.